A few counts support the clone carrying this TCR beta chain. Its antigen is unidentified. Per the germline V gene, CDR1 is MGHRA and CDR2 is YSYEKL. Unmatched junction bases numbered 11, after V lost 2 bases and J lost 0 bases. The CDR3 contains 19 residues. This entry is derived from a study of CD8 T cells in ankylosing spondylitis. Whole-study findings and limits: In the blood and synovial fluid of reactive arthritis, some motif variants had been previously reported.

TCRdb itself ran the 5' RACE reads through MiXCR, one entry per CDR3 protein. This table has some 270,000 distinct CDR3 sequences, 15% to 20% appearing once. This chain links TRBV4-1 with TRBJ2-1; 9 bases align to TRBD2. This receptor was obtained from a male donor with ankylosing spondylitis or in good health (not recorded which). Source material: blood, either unsorted or a sorted T cell fraction (not recorded which). The CDR3 nucleotides read TGCGCCAGCAGCCAACCGGTCGCGGCTAGCGGGACCTCCTACAATGAGCAGTTCTTC. Its protein product is CASSQPVAASGTSYNEQFF.